This TCR beta chain was captured in a study of T cells in Graves' hyperthyroidism and ophthalmopathy. Overall study findings and caveats: From stable hyperthyroidism, ophthalmopathy was separated by a 13 V-J model.

This clonotype was seen at least ten times. What it binds is not known. Thyroid ultrasound and orbital computed tomography, with clinical symptoms and serum thyroxine and TRAb, informed diagnoses. The CDR3 is made up of 15 amino acids. Germline CDR1 and CDR2: LNHDA and SQIVND (reference sequence). V trimming: 7 bases; J trimming: 2 bases; junction bases outside the gene matches: 9. Amplification of TCR beta CDR3 regions used RNA as the template. First-round RT-PCR targeting the TCR CDR3 was performed with the HTBI primer set. TCRdb re-called the multiplex PCR reads through MiXCR, storing one row per CDR3 protein. The sample contains fewer than 350,000 distinct CDR3 sequences, 15% to 20% of which appear only once.

The receptor's source is a woman aged 40 to 50 with Graves' ophthalmopathy. The material sequenced was blood. This chain links TRBV19 with TRBJ1-1; 8 bases line up with TRBD1. The CDR3 DNA follows: TGTGCCAGTACTCCGGGACAGGCGATAAACACTGAAGCTTTCTTT. Translated, it gives CASTPGQAINTEAFF.